This T cell receptor beta chain was found in a study of blood T cell repertoires in COVID-19. Study details: The study drew acute and convalescent COVID-19 samples from the United States, Italy and Spain.

Sequencing was performed with immunoSEQ multiplex PCR; in TCRdb, only in-frame clones are kept and a portion is missing. The data contain hundreds of thousands of clones, 83% of them singletons. CDR1 and CDR2 from the germline V gene are LNHDA and SQIVND (reference sequence). The CDR3 spans 16 residues. The V end lost 4 bases, the J end lost 8 bases, and 22 bases lay between the germline ends. Donors were grouped by their self-reported clinical history. This rearrangement joins TRBV19 to TRBJ2-3; possible D gene TRBD2, 6 bases. Sequenced material: PBMCs or T cells enriched from blood (not recorded which). This receptor was identified in a woman between 45 and 60 years old who had been exposed to COVID-19. CDR3 in DNA: TGTGCCAGTAGTAAAATTCGTGAGACGGGGGTCGGTACGCAGTATTTT. This encodes CASSKIRETGVGTQYF.